This T cell receptor (beta chain) appears in the sequencing data of a study of neoadjuvant anti-PD-1 for oral cavity cancer. CDR3 size: 11 residues. With 2 bases removed from V and 5 bases from J, the gap between germline ends came to 7 bases. From germline, CDR1 is DFQATT and CDR2 SNEGSKA (reference sequence). The assay was immunoSEQ multiplex PCR, and TCRdb's table has in-frame clones only and misses some. In the table there are 11,000 to 15,000 clones, about three quarters of which are singletons. Time point meaning: after neoadjuvant nivolumab, at surgical resection. Study-wide findings and caveats: Pretreatment Treg/Th17 ratio correlated inversely with post-treatment tumor clonality.

Note on this clone: Antigen specificity is unknown.

This receptor was taken from a person aged 40-85 years with oral cavity squamous cell carcinoma. V gene TRBV20-1 combines with J gene TRBJ2-7; D is possibly TRBD1 (5 bases). Sequenced here: PBMCs, sampled after nivolumab (anti-PD-1) treatment. DNA of the CDR3: TGCAGTGCTAGATCAGGGAACGAGCAGTACTTC. This encodes CSARSGNEQYF.